This T cell receptor (beta chain) appears in the sequencing data of a study of preoperative IRX-2 immunotherapy in early breast cancer. TCRdb's table, derived via immunoSEQ multiplex PCR, lists solely in-frame clones and lacks some. The sample shows 40,000 to 50,000 clones, roughly 80% of them seen only once. Noted treatment: preoperative locoregional IRX-2 cytokine immunotherapy. Samples came from a phase Ib trial of preoperative locoregional IRX-2 cytokine immunotherapy. The table lists this clone with a count of one. This receptor was identified in a human donor with breast cancer. The sample was tumor tissue, taken after IRX-2 immunotherapy.

The CDR3 spells CASSLVQFTGNGYEQYF. The CDR3 DNA is TGTGCCAGCAGTTTAGTTCAGTTTACGGGGAACGGCTACGAGCAGTACTTC. V and J are TRBV28 and TRBJ2-7; D perhaps matches TRBD2 (5 bases). The CDR3 has 17 amino acids. The V gene's germline CDR1 is MDHEN and CDR2 SYDVKM. V lost 2 bases to trimming and J lost 3 bases, with 20 bases between them.